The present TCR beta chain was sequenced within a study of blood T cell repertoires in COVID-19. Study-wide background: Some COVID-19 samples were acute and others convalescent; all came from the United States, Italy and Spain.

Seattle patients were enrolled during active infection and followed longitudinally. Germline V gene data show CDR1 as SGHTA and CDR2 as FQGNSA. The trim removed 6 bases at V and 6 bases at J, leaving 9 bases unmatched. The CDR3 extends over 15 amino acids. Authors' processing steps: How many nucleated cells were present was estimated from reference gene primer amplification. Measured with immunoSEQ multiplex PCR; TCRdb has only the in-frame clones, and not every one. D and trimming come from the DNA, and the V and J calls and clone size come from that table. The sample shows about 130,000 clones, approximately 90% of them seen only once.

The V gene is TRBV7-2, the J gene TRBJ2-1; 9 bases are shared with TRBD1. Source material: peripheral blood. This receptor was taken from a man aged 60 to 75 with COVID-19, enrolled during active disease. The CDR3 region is CASRQMTGGINEQFF. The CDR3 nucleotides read TGTGCCAGCAGACAAATGACAGGGGGTATCAATGAGCAGTTCTTC. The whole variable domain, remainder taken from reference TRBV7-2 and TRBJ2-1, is GAGVSQSPSNKVTEKGKDVELRCDPISGHTALYWYRQSLGQGLEFLIYFQGNSAPDKSGLPSDRFSAERTGGSVSTLTIQRTQQEDSAVYLCASRQMTGGINEQFFGPGTRLTVL.